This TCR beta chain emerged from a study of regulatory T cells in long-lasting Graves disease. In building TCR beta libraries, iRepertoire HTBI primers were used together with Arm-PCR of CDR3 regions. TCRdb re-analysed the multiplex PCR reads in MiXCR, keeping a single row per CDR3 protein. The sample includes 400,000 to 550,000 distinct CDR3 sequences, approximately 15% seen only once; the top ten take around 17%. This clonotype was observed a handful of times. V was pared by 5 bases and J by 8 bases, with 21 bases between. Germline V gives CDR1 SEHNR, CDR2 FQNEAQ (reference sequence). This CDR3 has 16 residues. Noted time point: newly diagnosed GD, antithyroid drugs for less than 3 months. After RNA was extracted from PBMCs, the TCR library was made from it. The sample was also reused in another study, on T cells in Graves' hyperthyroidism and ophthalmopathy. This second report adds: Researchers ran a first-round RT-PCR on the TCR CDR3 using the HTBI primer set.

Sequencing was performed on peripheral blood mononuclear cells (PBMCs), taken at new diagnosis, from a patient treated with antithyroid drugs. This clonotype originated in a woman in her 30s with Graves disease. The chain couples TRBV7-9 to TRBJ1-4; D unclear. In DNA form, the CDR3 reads TGTGCCAGCAGCCCCAGGATCCCCACCGCCCCAGAAAAACTGTTTTTT. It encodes CASSPRIPTAPEKLFF.